The text below deals with one T cell receptor beta chain. These data belong to a study of shared clonotypes between healthy human individuals. Naive CD8 cells, CD45RO-negative and positively selected for CCR7, excluded terminally differentiated effector memory CD45RA+ cells. All donors were healthy HIV-negative adults lacking recent acute infections or vaccinations. Here immunoSEQ multiplex PCR was the method, and the copy in TCRdb shows in-frame clones only, minus some. The sample has 630,000 or so clones, 95% to 98% seen once. Between the trimmed V and J ends, which lost 0 bases and 4 bases, there was a span of 12 bases. The CDR3 length is 15 residues. Germline V lookup: CDR1 SGHAT, CDR2 FQNNGV.

The receptor was derived from a man aged 30 to 45 in good health. The chain employs TRBV11-2 and TRBJ1-2, with D possibly being TRBD1 (5 bases). The sample consisted of naive CD8+ T cells sorted from blood. The chain's CDR3 is CASSLDPGEPYGYTF. For the CDR3, the DNA is TGTGCCAGCAGCTTAGATCCGGGGGAACCCTATGGCTACACCTTC.